The 26 T cell receptor beta chains listed next were all sequenced from one sample in a study of post-analysis software for immune sequencing data. Study results and limitations: About five TRBV segments were more frequent in patients than controls; TRBV5-6, TRBV5-1 and TRBV20-1 belonged to this group.

Unique molecular identifiers were present in the TCR beta cDNA libraries. A single record per CDR3 protein comes from TCRdb applying MiXCR to the PCR reads. The table shows under 650,000 distinct CDR3 sequences, with around 47% occurring only once. Their antigens are not known. Sequencing input: blood. The source of these receptors is a girl aged 10 to 17 with multiple sclerosis.

The rearrangement joins TRBV14 to TRBJ2-1; D is undetermined. CDR3 size: 12 residues. V lost 4 bases, J lost 10 bases, and 11 bases lay in between. In germline, CDR1 is SGHDN, CDR2 FVKESK. In nucleotides, the CDR3 is TGTGCCAGCAGCCCCGCCAAGGGAGAGCAGTTCTTC. This encodes CASSPAKGEQFF.

The V and J genes are TRBV20-1 and TRBJ1-2, with D unresolved. CDR1 is DFQATT and CDR2 is SNEGSKA in the germline V gene (reference sequence). The CDR3 extends over 10 amino acids. The CDR3 sequence is CSAFAGGYTF. The CDR3 coding sequence is TGCAGCGCCTTCGCGGGTGGCTACACCTTC.

This clonotype was seen more than once but under ten times. J is TRBJ2-3 and V is TRBV5-1; a possible D gene is TRBD1 (6 bases). The CDR3 contains 15 residues. Trimming shortened V by 2 bases and J by 4 bases, and 14 bases separated the two germline ends. Germline V gene sequence: CDR1 SGHRS, CDR2 YFSETQ. The CDR3 DNA follows: TGCGCCAGCAGCTTTCCTCTGGCAGGGGCAGATACGCAGTATTTT. This gives the protein CASSFPLAGADTQYF.

The gene calls are TRBV5-5 and TRBJ2-5; TRBD1 agrees at 8 bases. The DNA end is a closer match to TRBJ2-7, so the J assignment may be wrong. CDR1 is SGHKS and CDR2 is YYEKEE in the germline V gene (reference sequence). The CDR3 extends over 14 amino acids. The CDR3 region has the DNA TGTGCCAGCAGACCCGGACAGGGTGGCTACGAGCAGTACTTC. Protein: CASRPGQGGYEQYF.

This clonotype was observed a few times. The V gene is TRBV27, the J gene TRBJ2-5, with 7 bases fitting TRBD2. The CDR3 covers 14 residues. The ends lost 5 bases at V and 2 bases at J; junction bases unmatched: 5. Per germline, CDR1 MNHEY and CDR2 SMNVEV (reference sequence). The CDR3, as DNA: TGTGCCAGCAGTCCTCTAGCGGTACAAGAGACCCAGTACTTC. As protein: CASSPLAVQETQYF.

The chain couples TRBV7-2 to TRBJ1-2; 8 nucleotides match TRBD1. The germline V gene has CDR1 SGHTA and CDR2 FQGNSA. V gave up 3 bases and J gave up 6 bases; unmatched junction bases: 9. CDR3 size: 15 residues. The CDR3: CASSFSGQGVDGYTF. DNA of the CDR3: TGTGCCAGCAGCTTTTCAGGACAGGGTGTGGATGGCTACACCTTC.

This clonotype was seen more than once but under ten times. V usage is TRBV5-6 and J usage is TRBJ2-7; the match to TRBD2 covers 8 bases. J lost 4 bases, V lost 2 bases, and 5 bases had no gene match. The CDR3 is 14 amino acids. Germline V CDR1 and CDR2: SGHDT, YYEEEE. Here the CDR3 reads CASSFGGEVYEQYF. The CDR3 nucleotides read TGTGCCAGCAGCTTCGGGGGGGAGGTGTACGAGCAGTACTTC.

A word on this clonotype: A single base separates this from a much larger clone, so it may be a read error. This sequence joins TRBV12-3 or TRBV12-4 and TRBJ1-5; D is undetermined. The length of the CDR3 is 12 residues. The CDR3 DNA follows: TGTGCCGGCAGTTTTGGAGGGCAGCCCCAGCATTTT. Residues: CAGSFGGQPQHF.

CDR3 in amino acids: CSVPNRDFEETQYF. The CDR3 DNA follows: TGCAGTGTTCCAAACCGGGACTTTGAAGAGACCCAGTACTTC. The chain joins TRBV20-1 to TRBJ2-5; D perhaps matches TRBD2 (6 bases). Per the germline V gene, CDR1 is DFQATT and CDR2 is SNEGSKA (reference sequence). The CDR3 consists of 14 residues. The V and J ends lost 7 bases and 3 bases respectively, with 18 bases between them.

The gene calls are TRBV6-1 and TRBJ1-1; 8 nucleotides match TRBD1. The V segment lost 8 bases and the J segment 0 bases; nucleotides outside the gene matches: 5. The CDR3 spans 14 residues. Germline-derived CDR1 and CDR2 are MNHNS and SASEGT. CDR3 sequence (DNA): TGTGCCAGCGCCAGGGGGCAGATGAACACTGAAGCTTTCTTT. This sequence encodes CASARGQMNTEAFF.

This clonotype was counted at least ten times. The chain uses TRBV3-1 and TRBJ2-3; 7 bases are shared with TRBD2. CDR1 and CDR2 (germline): LGHDT, YNNKEL (reference sequence). With 4 bases clipped from V and 0 bases from J, the junction kept 4 bases outside the gene matches. The CDR3 covers 15 residues. The CDR3 region has the DNA TGTGCCAGCAGCCGAGGACTAGTGAGCACAGATACGCAGTATTTT. Protein: CASSRGLVSTDTQYF.

This clonotype was detected only a few times. The chain links TRBV20-1 to TRBJ2-7, with D possibly matching TRBD1 (6 bases). Trimming removed 2 bases at V and 3 bases at J, with 17 bases between. The CDR3 loop spans 15 amino acids. Germline CDR1 and CDR2: DFQATT and SNEGSKA (reference sequence). The CDR3, as DNA: TGCAGTGCTAGAAACAGGGATAGTACGTTCTACGAGCAGTACTTC. It translates to CSARNRDSTFYEQYF.

This sequence joins TRBV29-1 and TRBJ1-2; D not certain. CDR3 length: 12 amino acids. The V gene's germline CDR1 is SQVTM and CDR2 ANQGSEA. Trimming stripped 4 bases from V and 2 bases from J, with 8 bases between. The CDR3 nucleotides are TGCAGCGTTGGAGGAGGGAACTATGGCTACACCTTC. This sequence encodes CSVGGGNYGYTF.

The V and J genes are TRBV12-3 or TRBV12-4 and TRBJ2-1, with 8 bases lining up with TRBD2. V dropped 5 bases and J dropped 14; count of bases not matched to a gene: 5. This CDR3 comprises 11 residues. The CDR3 region is CASSAGRDEFF. The CDR3 DNA reads TGTGCCAGCAGTGCCGGGAGGGATGAGTTCTTC.

This clonotype was detected only a few times. The chain couples TRBV7-2 to TRBJ1-2, with D unresolved. The germline CDR1 and CDR2 sequences are SGHTA and FQGNSA. The CDR3 contains 15 residues. V lost 2 bases and J 0 bases, leaving 10 bases between the germline ends. The CDR3 DNA reads TGTGCCAGCAGCTTACGAACAGAGCCTAACTATGGCTACACCTTC. Translation gives CASSLRTEPNYGYTF.

This sequence joins TRBV7-2 and TRBJ2-5; either TRBD1 or TRBD2 may fit D (5 bases each). V was shortened by 5 bases and J by 5 bases, with 9 bases between the two germline ends. Germline V gene lookup returns CDR1 SGHTA and CDR2 FQGNSA. The CDR3 is 12 amino acids. The CDR3 region is CASSRQRETQYF. Here the CDR3 DNA reads TGTGCCAGCAGCCGACAGCGGGAGACCCAGTACTTC.

The chain couples TRBV5-1 to TRBJ2-1; 13 nucleotides match TRBD2. CDR1 and CDR2 (germline): SGHRS, YFSETQ. The CDR3 length is 17 residues. The V and J ends lost 3 bases and 7 bases, in that order; junction bases with no gene match: 10. The CDR3 DNA reads as TGCGCCAGCAGCTCTTTGATACTAGCGGGAGGGCCGAATGAGCAGTTCTTC. Its protein is CASSSLILAGGPNEQFF. The whole variable domain, remainder taken from reference TRBV5-1 and TRBJ2-1, is KAGVTQTPRYLIKTRGQQVTLSCSPISGHRSVSWYQQTPGQGLQFLFEYFSETQRNKGNFPGRFSGRQFSNSRSEMNVSTLELGDSALYLCASSSLILAGGPNEQFFGPGTRLTVL.

This clonotype was seen more than once but under ten times. The CDR3 sequence is CASSRLSGMFEQYF. CDR3 coding DNA: TGTGCCAGCAGCCGTCTTAGCGGGATGTTCGAGCAGTACTTC. The chain uses TRBV7-9 and TRBJ2-5; 8 positions agree with TRBD2. The last part of the DNA fits TRBJ2-7 better; the J call may be wrong. The CDR3 extends over 14 amino acids. Germline CDR1 reads SEHNR; CDR2 reads FQNEAQ (reference sequence).

In this sample, this clonotype turned up a few times. The chain is built from TRBV12-3 or TRBV12-4 and TRBJ2-4, with D unclear. V gave up 6 bases and J gave up 0 bases, with 9 bases separating them. The CDR3 totals 14 residues. This CDR3 reads CASRQRIAKNIQYF. CDR3 coding DNA: TGTGCCAGCAGACAGAGAATAGCCAAAAACATTCAGTACTTC.

This clonotype was counted between two and nine times. The chain recombines TRBV12-3 or TRBV12-4 with TRBJ2-7; TRBD2 agrees at 9 bases. CDR3 length: 16 residues. Losses at the gene ends were 1 base for V and 5 bases for J; bases not matched to a gene: 9. The CDR3 DNA sequence: TGTGCCAGCAGTTTAGGGGGGGTAGCGGGAGACCACGAGCAGTACTTC. It codes for CASSLGGVAGDHEQYF.

This clonotype appeared a few times. The V call is TRBV5-6, the J call TRBJ1-2; D may be TRBD1 (5 bases). The germline V gene has CDR1 SGHDT and CDR2 YYEEEE. V lost 0 bases, J lost 6 bases, and 15 bases lay in between. The CDR3 runs to 15 residues. The CDR3 here is CASSLVWDVSHGYTF. The CDR3 DNA follows: TGTGCCAGCAGCTTGGTTTGGGACGTCTCCCATGGCTACACCTTC.

The chain uses TRBV20-1 and TRBJ2-4, with 7 nucleotides matching TRBD2. Germline values: CDR1 DFQATT, CDR2 SNEGSKA (reference sequence). J was trimmed by 4 bases and V by 6 bases; bases with no gene match: 9. The CDR3 covers 14 residues. Here the CDR3 DNA reads TGCAGTGCCGGGCTCGGGGGAGGGAAAAACATTCAGTACTTC. Translation: CSAGLGGGKNIQYF.

This clonotype was counted at least ten times. The genes are TRBV4-1 and TRBJ2-5, with TRBD1 matching 8 bases. The junction had 4 bases not matched to a gene; V was cut back by 4 bases and J by 3 bases. Germline V gene lookup returns CDR1 MGHRA and CDR2 YSYEKL. There are 14 residues in the CDR3. The chain's CDR3 is CASSLGQAEETQYF. In DNA form, the CDR3 reads TGCGCCAGCAGCCTGGGACAGGCAGAAGAGACCCAGTACTTC.

V is TRBV27 and J is TRBJ2-3; tentatively, D is TRBD1 (6 bases). CDR3 size: 17 residues. Trimming removed 1 base at V and 3 bases at J, with 17 bases between. Per the germline V gene, CDR1 is MNHEY and CDR2 is SMNVEV (reference sequence). CDR3 protein: CASSLYPTGRRTDTQYF. The CDR3 DNA sequence: TGTGCCAGCAGTTTATACCCCACAGGGCGGAGGACAGATACGCAGTATTTT.

The chain combines TRBV20-1 with TRBJ2-7, with 7 bases matching TRBD2. Unmatched junction bases numbered 6, after V lost 2 bases and J lost 2 bases. The CDR3 extends over 14 amino acids. Germline-derived CDR1 and CDR2 are DFQATT and SNEGSKA (reference sequence). The CDR3 DNA sequence: TGCAGTGCTAGAAGGTTAGCGGGCCCCTACGAGCAGTACTTC. Protein: CSARRLAGPYEQYF.

J is TRBJ1-2 and V is TRBV6-5; possibly TRBD1 for D (6 bases). The V gene lost 2 bases and the J gene lost 2 bases, with 12 bases spanning the gap. The CDR3 runs 15 residues. Germline assignment: CDR1 MNHEY and CDR2 SVGAGI. CDR3 in DNA: TGTGCCAGCAGTTACCGACAGGTCTCGAACTATGGCTACACCTTC. This gives the protein CASSYRQVSNYGYTF.